This is a list of T cell receptor beta chains from one sample in a study of T cell changes during pregnancy in multiple sclerosis. TCRdb's table, derived via immunoSEQ multiplex PCR, lists solely in-frame clones and lacks some. The data contain 35,000 to 40,000 clones, around 89% of them singletons. The specimen comprised CD4+ T cells from peripheral blood mononuclear cells, sampled in the second trimester of pregnancy. The receptors were sampled from a female donor with multiple sclerosis, enrolled in a pregnancy study. The CDR3 runs from the conserved cysteine through the conserved F or W. The D gene is left open where the match is weak. A row's size may be missing; if present it is once, few, many or a size class.

j_call | cdr3_length | v_call | clone_size | d_call | cdr3_aa | cdr3_nt
TRBJ2-3 | 20 | TRBV13 | . | TRBD2 | CASSSYKRTSGRAVADTQYF | TGTGCCAGCAGCTCCTACAAGAGGACTAGCGGGAGGGCCGTCGCAGATACGCAGTATTTT
TRBJ2-7 | 14 | TRBV7-2 | . | TRBD1 | CASSPDRPSYEQYF | TGTGCCAGCAGTCCGGACAGGCCGAGCTACGAGCAGTACTTC
TRBJ2-2 | 16 | TRBV4-2 | . | . | CASSQARQANTGELFF | TGTGCCAGCAGCCAAGCCCGACAGGCGAACACCGGGGAGCTGTTTTTT
TRBJ2-5 | 13 | TRBV27 | . | . | CASSLISRETQYF | TGTGCCAGCAGTTTAATTAGTCGAGAGACCCAGTACTTC
TRBJ1-1 | 14 | TRBV18 | few | . | CASSPLEGGTEAFF | TGTGCCAGCTCACCCCTCGAGGGTGGGACTGAAGCTTTCTTT
TRBJ1-1 | 13 | TRBV18 | few | TRBD1 | CASLRDSYTEAFF | TGTGCCAGCTTAAGGGACAGTTACACTGAAGCTTTCTTT
TRBJ1-1 | 14 | TRBV28 | . | . | CASISGGSSTEAFF | TGTGCCAGCATTTCCGGGGGGTCAAGCACTGAAGCTTTCTTT
TRBJ1-4 | 16 | TRBV27 | . | . | CASSLRQKSTNEKLFF | TGTGCCAGCAGTTTAAGACAGAAATCAACTAATGAAAAACTGTTTTTT
TRBJ1-2 | 15 | TRBV6-1 | few | TRBD1 | CATGLVSGTGHGYTF | TGTGCCACGGGCCTCGTCTCCGGGACAGGGCATGGCTACACCTTC
TRBJ2-7 | 12 | TRBV5-1 | . | TRBD1 | CASSPTGVEQYF | TGCGCCAGCAGCCCAACAGGGGTCGAGCAGTACTTC
TRBJ2-6 | 19 | TRBV9 | . | TRBD1 | CASSPSFAGGGSGANVLTF | TGTGCCAGCAGCCCCAGTTTCGCAGGGGGCGGGTCTGGGGCCAACGTCCTGACTTTC
TRBJ2-1 | 16 | TRBV7-3 | once | . | CASSLETARGLNEQFF | TGTGCCAGCAGCTTAGAGACAGCCAGGGGCCTCAATGAGCAGTTCTTC
TRBJ2-1 | 15 | TRBV27 | . | TRBD2 | CASSILAGIYNEQFF | TGTGCCAGCAGTATCCTAGCGGGAATCTACAATGAGCAGTTCTTC
TRBJ1-2 | 14 | TRBV2 | . | TRBD1 | CASKPGGFSYGYTF | TGTGCCAGCAAGCCAGGGGGCTTTTCCTATGGCTACACCTTC
TRBJ2-7 | 14 | TRBV19 | . | TRBD1 | CASSGRTGEYEQYF | TGTGCCAGTAGCGGAAGGACAGGGGAGTACGAGCAGTACTTC
TRBJ2-1 | 14 | TRBV4-1 | . | . | CASSPTPTYNEQFF | TGCGCCAGCAGCCCTACCCCGACCTACAATGAGCAGTTCTTC
TRBJ2-3 | 13 | TRBV2 | . | TRBD2 | CASMGGRIDTQYF | TGTGCCAGCATGGGCGGGAGAATAGATACGCAGTATTTT
TRBJ1-1 | 12 | TRBV4-2 | . | . | CASSWELGEAFF | TGTGCCAGCAGCTGGGAGTTAGGGGAAGCTTTCTTT
TRBJ2-2 | 17 | TRBV9 | . | TRBD2 | CASSVGALAGYTGELFF | TGTGCCAGCAGCGTAGGTGCACTAGCGGGGTACACCGGGGAGCTGTTTTTT
TRBJ2-1 | 15 | TRBV19 | . | TRBD1 | CASSAAGQGAGEQFF | TGTGCCAGTAGTGCGGCGGGACAGGGGGCTGGTGAGCAGTTCTTC
TRBJ2-5 | 11 | TRBV7-9 | once | . | CASSFSETQYF | TGTGCCAGCAGCTTTAGTGAGACCCAGTACTTC
TRBJ2-7 | 15 | TRBV7-2 | . | TRBD2 | CASKALAGTSYEQYF | TGTGCCAGCAAGGCACTAGCGGGGACCTCCTACGAGCAGTACTTC
TRBJ1-4 | 17 | TRBV5-1 | . | TRBD1 | CASSLLPVAGGNEKLFF | TGCGCCAGCAGCTTGCTGCCCGTCGCAGGGGGGAATGAAAAACTGTTTTTT
TRBJ2-3 | 17 | TRBV6-4 | . | TRBD2 | CASRPFNGRTSTDTQYF | TGTGCCAGCAGGCCTTTTAACGGGAGGACAAGCACAGATACGCAGTATTTT
TRBJ1-2 | 14 | TRBV28 | . | . | CASSLLPRDYGYTF | TGTGCCAGCAGTTTACTACCCAGGGACTATGGCTACACCTTC
TRBJ1-2 | 15 | TRBV30 | . | TRBD1 | CAWSFTGGAPYGYTF | TGTGCCTGGAGTTTTACAGGGGGTGCTCCCTATGGCTACACCTTC
TRBJ1-2 | 18 | TRBV10-2 | . | . | CASKSGTPNAQTNYGYTF | TGCGCCAGCAAATCGGGGACACCCAACGCCCAGACTAACTATGGCTACACCTTC
TRBJ2-2 | 15 | TRBV27 | . | . | CASSRDPGDTGELFF | TGTGCCAGCAGTCGAGACCCAGGGGACACCGGGGAGCTGTTTTTT
TRBJ1-1 | 12 | TRBV6-1 | . | . | CASSEYGRVAFF | TGTGCCAGCAGTGAATATGGGAGGGTAGCTTTCTTT
TRBJ1-1 | 13 | TRBV11-3 | . | . | CASSRPGRAEAFF | TGTGCCAGCAGCAGACCGGGGAGGGCTGAAGCTTTCTTT
TRBJ2-3 | 13 | TRBV9 | . | . | CASSVSLTDTQYF | TGTGCCAGCAGCGTAAGCCTCACAGATACGCAGTATTTT
TRBJ2-1 | 14 | TRBV7-9 | . | TRBD2 | CASSLALAGPGQFF | TGTGCCAGCAGCTTAGCGTTAGCGGGACCAGGGCAGTTCTTC
TRBJ1-1 | 11 | TRBV7-9 | once | . | CASSPGQEAFF | TGTGCCAGCAGCCCCGGACAGGAAGCTTTCTTT
TRBJ2-5 | 15 | TRBV9 | . | TRBD2 | CASSTLAGEQETQYF | TGTGCCAGCAGCACCCTAGCGGGAGAGCAAGAGACCCAGTACTTC
TRBJ2-3 | 16 | TRBV4-3 | once | . | CASSQELALGTDTQYF | TGCGCCAGCAGCCAAGAATTAGCGCTAGGCACAGATACGCAGTATTTT
TRBJ2-1 | 14 | TRBV4-1 | . | . | CASSQDTSQPEQFF | TGCGCCAGCAGCCAAGATACTAGCCAGCCTGAGCAGTTCTTC
TRBJ2-7 | 13 | TRBV6-1 | . | TRBD2 | CASKLAAPYEQYF | TGTGCCAGCAAACTAGCGGCCCCCTACGAGCAGTACTTC
TRBJ1-1 | 13 | TRBV28 | . | . | CASRGGRRTEAFF | TGTGCCAGTCGGGGGGGGCGGAGAACTGAAGCTTTCTTT
TRBJ2-1 | 15 | TRBV11-2 | . | TRBD2 | CASSLTSGSYNEQFF | TGTGCCAGCAGCCTAACTAGCGGCTCCTACAATGAGCAGTTCTTC
TRBJ2-1 | 14 | TRBV7-9 | once | . | CASSFLQGGNEQFF | TGTGCCAGCAGCTTTTTACAGGGGGGGAATGAGCAGTTCTTC